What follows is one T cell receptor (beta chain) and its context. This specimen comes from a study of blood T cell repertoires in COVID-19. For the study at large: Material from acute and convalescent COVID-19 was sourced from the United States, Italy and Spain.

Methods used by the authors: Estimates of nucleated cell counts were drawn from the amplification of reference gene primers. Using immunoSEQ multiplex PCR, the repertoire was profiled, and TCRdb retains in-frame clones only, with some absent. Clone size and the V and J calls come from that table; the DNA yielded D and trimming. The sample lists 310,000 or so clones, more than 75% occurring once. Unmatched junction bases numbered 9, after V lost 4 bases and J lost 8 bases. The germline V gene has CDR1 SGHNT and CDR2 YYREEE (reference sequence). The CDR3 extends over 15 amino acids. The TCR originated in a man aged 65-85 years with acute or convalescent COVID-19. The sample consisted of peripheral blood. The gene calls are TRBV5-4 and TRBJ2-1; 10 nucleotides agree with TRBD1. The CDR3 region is CASSLGTGVGDEQFF. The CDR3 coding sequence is TGTGCCAGCAGCCTCGGGACAGGGGTAGGGGATGAGCAGTTCTTC.